This T cell receptor beta chain came from a study of blood T cell repertoires in COVID-19. Only in-frame clones appear in the TCRdb table, and some are missing; sequencing was by immunoSEQ multiplex PCR. The table includes roughly 320,000 clones, 65% to 90% detected once. This CDR3 has 16 residues. From germline, CDR1 is SEHNR and CDR2 FQNEAQ (reference sequence). After removal of 2 bases from V and 8 bases from J, the junction contained 10 bases not matched to a gene. The receptor's source is a human donor in a cohort sampled during active COVID-19. The V call is TRBV7-9, the J call TRBJ1-2, with 11 bases matching TRBD1. What was sequenced was peripheral blood. CDR3 in amino acids: CASSLIGQGALRGYTF. CDR3 nucleotides: TGTGCCAGCAGCTTAATAGGACAGGGGGCTTTGCGGGGCTACACCTTC.